These T cell receptor beta chains were read from a single sample in a study of cytomegalovirus exposure and HLA in healthy donors. Profiled with immunoSEQ multiplex PCR; TCRdb holds only in-frame clones, not every one. The sample has about 74,000 clones. Sequenced sample: PBMCs. These receptors were taken from a female donor in good health and CMV-seropositive. CDR3s include the opening cysteine and the closing phenylalanine or tryptophan. The D gene is left open where the match is weak.

j_gene	d_gene	v_gene	CDR3nt	CDR3aa
TRBJ1-1	-	TRBV28	TGTGCCAGCAGTTTAGGGACACCTCCCCGGGCTTTCTTT	CASSLGTPPRAFF
TRBJ2-5	TRBD2	TRBV7-2	TGTGCCAGCAGCTCGTATTGGCGGGGTACGCGGGGGGCGCAAGAGACCCAGTACTTC	CASSSYWRGTRGAQETQYF
TRBJ2-1	TRBD2	TRBV5-1	TGCGCCAGCAGTGATGGGACTAGCGAATACAATGAGCAGTTCTTC	CASSDGTSEYNEQFF
TRBJ2-3	TRBD2	TRBV6-1	TGTGCCAGTCACGGGACTAGGAGGACAGATACGCAGTATTTT	CASHGTRRTDTQYF
TRBJ1-2	-	TRBV9	TGTGCCAGCAGCGAAAGCTGGGGGCTCGGAGGTGGCTACACCTTC	CASSESWGLGGGYTF
TRBJ2-1	TRBD2	TRBV19	TGTGCCAGCAATCTTAGGAGCGGGGGTCTCCACAATGAGCAGTTCTTC	CASNLRSGGLHNEQFF
TRBJ1-6	TRBD1	TRBV6-1	TGTGCCAGCACCACCGTACCGGGACAGGGGGCGACCCTCCACTTT	CASTTVPGQGATLHF
TRBJ1-2	TRBD1	TRBV11-2	TGTGCCAGCAGCGAACAGGGGAATGGCTACACCTTC	CASSEQGNGYTF
TRBJ1-1	-	TRBV27	TGTGCCAGCAGTTTCAACATCAAGATGAACACTGAAGCTTTCTTT	CASSFNIKMNTEAFF
TRBJ1-5	-	TRBV28	TGTGCCAGCAGTTTAGCCGGAGCTTACAATCAGCCCCAGCATTTT	CASSLAGAYNQPQHF
TRBJ1-2	-	TRBV5-1	TGCGCCAGCACAGTCGGGACACCAGTTAACTATGGCTACACCTTC	CASTVGTPVNYGYTF
TRBJ2-7	TRBD1	TRBV19	TGTGCCAGAGGGTCAGGACAGGGGGAAGCCGAGCAGTACTTC	CARGSGQGEAEQYF
TRBJ1-6	-	TRBV7-2	TGTGCCAGCAGCTTATCCGACGACAGTACGTCACCCCTCCACTTT	CASSLSDDSTSPLHF
TRBJ2-1	TRBD1	TRBV29-1	TGCAGCGTTGAAGACGGACAGGGGTCCTACAATGAGCAGTTCTTC	CSVEDGQGSYNEQFF
TRBJ1-4	TRBD1	TRBV6-5	TGTGCCAGCAGTTACTCGGGACAGGTAGAAAAACTGTTTTTT	CASSYSGQVEKLFF
TRBJ2-5	-	TRBV6-6	TGTGCCAGCAGCACACAAGAGACCCAGTACTTC	CASSTQETQYF
TRBJ2-3	TRBD2	TRBV4-1	TGCGCCAGCAGCCAAGCAGCGGGGGGGCTTTTCAGCACAGATACGCAGTATTTT	CASSQAAGGLFSTDTQYF
TRBJ1-1	-	TRBV28	TGTGCCAGCAGTCGGCCAGGTATGAACACTGAAGCTTTCTTT	CASSRPGMNTEAFF
TRBJ2-5	TRBD1	TRBV15	TGTGCCACCAGCAGAGATAGAGGGACAGGGGGCCCGGAGACCCAGTACTTC	CATSRDRGTGGPETQYF
TRBJ1-4	-	TRBV7-9	TGTGCCAGCAGCACCGACAGCTTACCTAATGAAAAACTGTTTTTT	CASSTDSLPNEKLFF
TRBJ1-4	-	TRBV28	TGTGCCAGCAGGAAGGGCCGGGAGGGTTTTGAAAAACTGTTTTTT	CASRKGREGFEKLFF
TRBJ1-1	-	TRBV20-1	TGCAGTGTCTCCTCCGCTGAAGCTTTCTTT	CSVSSAEAFF
TRBJ2-3	TRBD2	TRBV4-3	TGCGCCAGCAGCCTACAGCCGACTAGCGGGATTAGCACAGATACGCAGTATTTT	CASSLQPTSGISTDTQYF
TRBJ2-1	TRBD2	TRBV7-9	TGTGCCAGCAGCTTAGCGCCGGGAGGACGGGGGGAGCAGTTCTTC	CASSLAPGGRGEQFF
TRBJ2-7	TRBD2	TRBV10-3	TGTGCCATCAGCGGATTGGCCGGGACTAGAGAGCAGTACTTC	CAISGLAGTREQYF
TRBJ1-1	TRBD1	TRBV28	TGTGCCATCGATAACAGGGGGCACGGAGCTTTCTTT	CAIDNRGHGAFF
TRBJ1-5	-	TRBV13	TGTGCCAGCAGCTTAGGGAACAGTGGTCAGCCCCAGCATTTT	CASSLGNSGQPQHF
TRBJ2-1	-	TRBV27	TGTGCCAGCAGTTTAAGGAGGGGGGGCAATGAGCAGTTCTTC	CASSLRRGGNEQFF
TRBJ2-5	TRBD2	TRBV5-4	TGTGCCAGCACCGGGACTAGCGGGGGGAAGTTTCGGGAGACCCAGTACTTC	CASTGTSGGKFRETQYF
TRBJ2-7	TRBD2	TRBV5-4	TGTGCCAGCAGCTTGGTAGGACTAGCGGATCGCGAGCAGTACTTC	CASSLVGLADREQYF
TRBJ1-1	TRBD1	TRBV4-3	TGCGCCAGCAGCCAAGATCGAGATTGGACAGGTTACACTGAAGCTTTCTTT	CASSQDRDWTGYTEAFF
TRBJ2-5	TRBD2	TRBV7-2	TGTGCCAGCAGCCCGGGACTAGCGGGGGGACGATTTCAAGAGACCCAGTACTTC	CASSPGLAGGRFQETQYF
TRBJ2-7	-	TRBV29-1	TGCAGCGTTGAAGATCCGGATGGTAGCGGATCTTCCTACGAGCAGTACTTC	CSVEDPDGSGSSYEQYF
TRBJ2-7	TRBD1	TRBV7-9	TGTGCCAGCAGCTCGGGACAGTCCTCCTACGAGCAGTACTTC	CASSSGQSSYEQYF
TRBJ2-7	TRBD1	TRBV29-1	TGCAGCGTAACGGGACAGGGGGCCTACGAGCAGTACTTC	CSVTGQGAYEQYF
TRBJ2-2	-	TRBV28	TGTGCCAGTCTACCGCTAGGTTCCGGGGAGCTGTTTTTT	CASLPLGSGELFF
TRBJ1-2	-	TRBV9	TGTGCCAGCAGCGATACAGAAATTAACTATGGCTACACCTTC	CASSDTEINYGYTF
TRBJ1-2	TRBD1	TRBV4-3	TGCGCCAGCAGCCAGGAACAGGGGACCTTGGGCTACACCTTC	CASSQEQGTLGYTF
TRBJ1-1	TRBD1	TRBV28	TGTGCCAGCAGTTTATGGGGCGCGACAGGGCGTAGTAGGGGAGCTTTCTTT	CASSLWGATGRSRGAFF
TRBJ1-5	-	TRBV12-5	TGTGCTAGTGCTACAGGGATCGGGGATCAGCCCCAGCATTTT	CASATGIGDQPQHF
TRBJ2-7	-	TRBV14	TGTGCCAGCAGCCAAGATACCGAATACGAGCAGTACTTC	CASSQDTEYEQYF
TRBJ2-1	-	TRBV4-3	TGCGCCAGCAGCCAAGCTCAGTCTAGAGGCAATGAGCAGTTCTTC	CASSQAQSRGNEQFF
TRBJ2-7	TRBD1	TRBV25-1	TGTGCCAGCGCCTACGAGGGGACAGGGGGCCTCTTTTCTTACGAGCAGTACTTC	CASAYEGTGGLFSYEQYF
TRBJ1-3	TRBD1	TRBV7-2	TGTGCCAGCAGCTTATCTCAGGGGGCGGGGGGAAACACCATATATTTT	CASSLSQGAGGNTIYF
TRBJ1-5	-	TRBV14	TGTGCCAGCAGCCAAGAGCCATCACGGGAGCCCCAGCATTTT	CASSQEPSREPQHF
TRBJ2-1	-	TRBV19	TGTGCCAGTAGTATAAGAGGTTACAATGAGCAGTTCTTC	CASSIRGYNEQFF
TRBJ1-3	-	TRBV5-6	TGTGCCAGCAACCCAGGGTTCGGAAACACCATATATTTT	CASNPGFGNTIYF
TRBJ1-2	-	TRBV30	TGTGCCTGGAGTGTGGCAGGGCCACTTCTGGTGTCCTTC	CAWSVAGPLLVSF
TRBJ1-2	-	TRBV5-4	TGTGCCAGCAGAGGGGTCAGGGGCTATGGCTACACCTTC	CASRGVRGYGYTF
TRBJ2-7	TRBD2	TRBV5-4	TGTGCCAGCAGCTTAGCGGGGGAAAGCTCCTACGAGCAGTACTTC	CASSLAGESSYEQYF
TRBJ1-2	-	TRBV29-1	TGCAGCGTTGAGGGAGGGAGGGGCGCGGATGGCTACACCTTC	CSVEGGRGADGYTF